This T cell receptor (beta chain) was sequenced in a study of human T cells and chemical hapten exposure. Time point indicated: pre-sensitization, week 0. Treatment reported: therapeutic diphenylcyclopropenone sensitization with weekly scalp DPC. Germline lookup yields CDR1 SNHLY and CDR2 FYNNEI. CDR3 length: 16 residues. Trimming took off 0 bases at V and 5 bases at J, with 16 bases between the two ends. MiXCR, run by TCRdb on the RACE reads, gives a single entry per CDR3 protein. This table has tens of thousands of distinct CDR3 sequences, about 9% appearing once. This chain links TRBV2 with TRBJ1-1; D is perhaps TRBD1 (5 bases). The sequencing used whole blood, collected in connection with sensitization to the hapten diphenylcyclopropenone (DPC). This clonotype originated in a woman between 40 and 55 years old with alopecia areata. Some clones in this sample may be carry-over from other donors' samples. The CDR3 bases are TGTGCCAGCAGTGAAGCGGGGACGGACGAACGGACTGAAGCTTTCTTT. As protein: CASSEAGTDERTEAFF. The full variable domain, with the rest looked up from reference TRBV2 and TRBJ1-1, is EPEVTQTPSHQVTQMGQEVILRCVPISNHLYFYWYRQILGQKVEFLVSFYNNEISEKSEIFDDQFSVERPDGSNFTLKIRSTKLEDSAMYFCASSEAGTDERTEAFFGQGTRLTVV.